This T cell receptor (beta chain) was identified in a study of blood T cell repertoires in COVID-19. Study information: T cells, B-cell-depleted T cells, or PBMCs provided the cDNA or gDNA that served as material.

Germline assignment: CDR1 SNHLY and CDR2 FYNNEI. Between the trimmed V and J ends, which lost 5 bases and 3 bases, there was a span of 11 bases. This CDR3 comprises 14 residues. Profiled with immunoSEQ multiplex PCR; TCRdb holds only in-frame clones, not every one. Altogether around 130,000 clones are present, approximately 81% being singletons, with the ten largest covering more than 1.4%. The source material was peripheral blood. The rearrangement links TRBV2 to TRBJ1-5, with D possibly TRBD1 on 6 matching bases. This sequence was found in a man between 60 and 70 years old with acute or convalescent COVID-19. The CDR3 is CASSRRGSNQPQHF. Written as DNA, the CDR3 is TGTGCCAGCAGTCGCAGGGGCTCCAATCAGCCCCAGCATTTT. The complete variable domain, with remaining parts taken from reference TRBV2 and TRBJ1-5, reads EPEVTQTPSHQVTQMGQEVILRCVPISNHLYFYWYRQILGQKVEFLVSFYNNEISEKSEIFDDQFSVERPDGSNFTLKIRSTKLEDSAMYFCASSRRGSNQPQHFGDGTRLSIL.